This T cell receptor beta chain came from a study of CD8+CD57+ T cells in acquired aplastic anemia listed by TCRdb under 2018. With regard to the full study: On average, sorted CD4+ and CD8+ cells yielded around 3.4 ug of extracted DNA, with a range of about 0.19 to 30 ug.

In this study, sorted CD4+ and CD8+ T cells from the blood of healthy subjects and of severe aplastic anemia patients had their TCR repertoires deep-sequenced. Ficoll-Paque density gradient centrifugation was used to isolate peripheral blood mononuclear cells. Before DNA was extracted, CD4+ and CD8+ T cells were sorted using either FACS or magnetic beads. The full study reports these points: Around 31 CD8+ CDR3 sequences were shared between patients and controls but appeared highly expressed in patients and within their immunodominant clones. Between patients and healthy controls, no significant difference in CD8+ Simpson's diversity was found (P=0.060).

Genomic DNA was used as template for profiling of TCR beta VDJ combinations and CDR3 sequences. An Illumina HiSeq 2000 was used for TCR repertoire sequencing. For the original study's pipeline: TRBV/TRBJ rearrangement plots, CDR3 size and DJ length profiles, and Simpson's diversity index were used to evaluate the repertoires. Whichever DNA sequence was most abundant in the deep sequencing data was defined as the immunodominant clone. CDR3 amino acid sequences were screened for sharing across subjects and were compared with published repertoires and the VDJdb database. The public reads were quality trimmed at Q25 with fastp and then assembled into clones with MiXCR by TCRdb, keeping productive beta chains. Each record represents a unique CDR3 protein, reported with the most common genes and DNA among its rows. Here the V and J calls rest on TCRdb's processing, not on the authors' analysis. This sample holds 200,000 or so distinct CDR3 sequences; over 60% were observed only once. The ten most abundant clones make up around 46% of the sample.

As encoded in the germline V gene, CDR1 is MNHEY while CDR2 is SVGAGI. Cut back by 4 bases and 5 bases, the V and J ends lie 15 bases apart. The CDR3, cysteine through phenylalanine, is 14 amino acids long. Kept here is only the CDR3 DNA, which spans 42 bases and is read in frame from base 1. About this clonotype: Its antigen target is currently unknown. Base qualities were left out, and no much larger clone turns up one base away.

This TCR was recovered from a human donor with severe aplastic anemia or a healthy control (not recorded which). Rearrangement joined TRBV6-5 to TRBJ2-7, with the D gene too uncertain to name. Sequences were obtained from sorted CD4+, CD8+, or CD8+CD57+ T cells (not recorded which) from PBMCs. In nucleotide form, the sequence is TGTGCCAGCAGTTGGGATACAACCACTCACGAGCAGTACTTC. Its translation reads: CASSWDTTTHEQYF.